This entry lists 14 T cell receptor beta chains sequenced from one sample in a study of blood T cell repertoires in COVID-19. Repertoires were generated with immunoSEQ multiplex PCR, while TCRdb's copy carries only in-frame clones and drops some. The sample lists about 140,000 clones, about 80% occurring once. The sequenced sample consisted of peripheral blood. The receptors stem from a woman aged 55-70 years with acute or convalescent COVID-19.

The chain employs TRBV2 and TRBJ2-1; 11 bases fit TRBD2. Germline values: CDR1 SNHLY, CDR2 FYNNEI. The CDR3 is 14 amino acids. The junction had 4 bases not matched to a gene; V was cut back by 6 bases and J by 6 bases. DNA for the CDR3: TGTGCCAGCAGGGCGACTAGCGGGATCAATGAGCAGTTCTTC. It is translated as CASRATSGINEQFF.

The chain employs TRBV10-2 and TRBJ2-1, with 7 bases identical to TRBD2. The CDR3 covers 13 residues. The trim removed 1 base at V and 10 bases at J, leaving 4 bases unmatched. CDR1 and CDR2 (germline): WSHSY, SAAADI. In nucleotides, the CDR3 is TGCGCCAGCAGTGAGTTCGGGACTAAAGAGCAGTTCTTC. Translated, it gives CASSEFGTKEQFF.

The J gene is TRBJ1-3, the V gene TRBV18; 10 bases map to TRBD1. V dropped 2 bases and J dropped 4; count of bases not matched to a gene: 5. This CDR3 is built from 16 residues. Germline V gene lookup returns CDR1 KGHSH and CDR2 LQKENI. The CDR3 loop reads CASSPGTGDNGNTIYF. CDR3 DNA: TGTGCCAGCTCACCAGGGACAGGGGATAACGGAAACACCATATATTTT.

Comment on this clone: One base away lies a much larger clone, so this may be a sequencing read error. The chain employs TRBV18 and TRBJ1-3, with TRBD1 as a possible D gene (6 bases). The V end was cut by 3 bases, the J end by 0 bases, with 9 bases between. CDR3 length: 15 residues. Germline V gene data show CDR1 as KGHSH and CDR2 as LQKENI. CDR3 amino acids: CASSPGQFSGNTIYF. The CDR3 DNA reads TGTGCCAGCTCACCCGGACAGTTCTCTGGAAACACCATATATTTT.

For the CDR3, the DNA is TGTGCCAGCAGGGGGACAACAAAAAGCTATGGCTACACCTTC. Its protein is CASRGTTKSYGYTF. The chain uses TRBV27 and TRBJ1-2, with D possibly TRBD1 on 6 matching bases. The CDR3 contains 14 residues. Germline V lookup: CDR1 MNHEY, CDR2 SMNVEV (reference sequence). V lost 6 bases and J 4 bases, leaving 15 bases between the germline ends.

The chain has TRBV5-6 and TRBJ1-1; D may be TRBD1 (6 bases). The germline V and J ends were trimmed by 7 bases and 1 base, with 11 bases remaining between them. This CDR3 has 13 residues. The germline gives CDR1 SGHDT, CDR2 YYEEEE. The CDR3 DNA is TGTGCCAGCGATACAGGGTCGAACACTGAAGCTTTCTTT. It encodes CASDTGSNTEAFF.

The CDR3 nucleotides are TGTGCCACCTCCCGGGAGCCCTTTAATTCACCCCTCCACTTT. This sequence encodes CATSREPFNSPLHF. The genes are TRBV27 and TRBJ1-6; D is undetermined. V shed 10 bases and J shed 6 bases, with 16 bases lying between them. The CDR3 runs 14 residues. CDR1 and CDR2 (germline): MNHEY, SMNVEV (reference sequence).

This chain connects TRBV28 to TRBJ1-2; 10 nucleotides line up with TRBD1. This CDR3 has 17 amino acids. The V segment lost 6 bases and the J segment 4 bases; nucleotides outside the gene matches: 14. The germline CDR1 and CDR2 sequences are MDHEN and SYDVKM. CDR3 amino acids: CASSRQRTGGPAYGYTF. The CDR3, as DNA: TGTGCCAGCAGCCGACAAAGGACAGGGGGTCCCGCCTATGGCTACACCTTC.

Only a few counts were recorded for this clone. The chain is built from TRBV2 and TRBJ1-4; D is unresolved. Germline lookup yields CDR1 SNHLY and CDR2 FYNNEI. The CDR3 is 16 residues long. V gave up 2 bases and J gave up 0 bases, with 10 bases separating them. CDR3 nucleotide sequence: TGTGCCAGCAGTGAACTCTGGCAATCAACTAATGAAAAACTGTTTTTT. Its translation is CASSELWQSTNEKLFF.

This chain links TRBV10-3 with TRBJ1-1, with D possibly being TRBD1 (5 bases). Germline CDR1 ENHRY, CDR2 SYGVKD. The CDR3 consists of 14 residues. Trimming took 11 bases from V and 7 from J, leaving 23 bases between them. The CDR3 region is CASKRTGGDGEAFF. For the CDR3, the DNA is TGTGCCTCAAAAAGAACAGGAGGGGACGGTGAAGCTTTCTTT.

The chain is built from TRBV7-3 and TRBJ2-1, with TRBD2 matching over 16 bases. The CDR3 spans 19 residues. After removal of 4 bases from V and 1 base from J, the junction contained 7 bases not matched to a gene. Germline values: CDR1 SGHTA, CDR2 FQGTGA. Here the CDR3 reads CASSSPGLAGGRSYNEQFF. The CDR3, as DNA: TGTGCCAGCAGCTCGCCGGGACTAGCGGGAGGGAGGTCCTACAATGAGCAGTTCTTC.

This chain links TRBV9 with TRBJ2-1; 14 bases align to TRBD2. This CDR3 contains 17 residues. The germline V gene has CDR1 SGDLS and CDR2 YYNGEE. V gave up 4 bases and J gave up 1 base; unmatched junction bases: 4. This CDR3 reads CASSTGLAGVSYNEQFF. DNA of the CDR3: TGTGCCAGCAGCACGGGACTAGCGGGAGTATCCTACAATGAGCAGTTCTTC.

Comment on this clone: Other DNA sequences in this specimen translate into the identical CDR3. The chain recombines TRBV12-3 or TRBV12-4 with TRBJ1-1; the D is unclear. The germline V and J ends were trimmed by 6 bases and 0 bases, with 8 bases remaining between them. The CDR3 has 13 amino acids. The CDR3 DNA follows: TGTGCCAGCAGCCTCCGAGTGAACACTGAAGCTTTCTTT. It yields the protein CASSLRVNTEAFF.

This sequence joins TRBV3-1 (or the pseudogene TRBV3-2) and TRBJ2-4, with 8 nucleotides matching TRBD2. The germline V gene encodes CDR1 LGHDT and CDR2 YNNKEL (reference sequence). Trimming cost V 5 bases and J 5 bases; bases outside gene matches: 5. The CDR3 length is 14 residues. DNA of the CDR3: TGTGCCAGCAGCTCAAGCGGGGGACAAAACATTCAGTACTTC. Its protein product is CASSSSGGQNIQYF.